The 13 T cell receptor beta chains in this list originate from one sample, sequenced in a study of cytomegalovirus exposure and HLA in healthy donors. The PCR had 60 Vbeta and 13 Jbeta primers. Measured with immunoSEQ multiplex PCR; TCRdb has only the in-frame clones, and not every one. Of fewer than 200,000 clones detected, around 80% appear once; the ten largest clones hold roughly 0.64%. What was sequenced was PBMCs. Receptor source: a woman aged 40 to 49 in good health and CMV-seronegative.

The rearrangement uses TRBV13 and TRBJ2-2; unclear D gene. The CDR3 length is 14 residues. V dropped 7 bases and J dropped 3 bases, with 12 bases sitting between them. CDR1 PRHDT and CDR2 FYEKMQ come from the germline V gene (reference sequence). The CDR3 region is CASTPRSDTGELFF. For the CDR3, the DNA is TGTGCCAGCACCCCTAGATCGGACACCGGGGAGCTGTTTTTT.

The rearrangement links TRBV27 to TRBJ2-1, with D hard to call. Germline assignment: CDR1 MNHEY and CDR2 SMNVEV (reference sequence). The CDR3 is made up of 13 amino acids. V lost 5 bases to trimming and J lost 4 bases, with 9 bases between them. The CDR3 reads CASSDIDYNEQFF. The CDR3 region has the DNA TGTGCCAGCAGTGACATAGATTACAATGAGCAGTTCTTC.

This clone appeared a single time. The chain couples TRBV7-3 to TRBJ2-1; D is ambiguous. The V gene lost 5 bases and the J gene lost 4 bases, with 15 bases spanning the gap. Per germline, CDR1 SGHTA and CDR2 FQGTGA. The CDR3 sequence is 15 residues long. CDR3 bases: TGTGCCAGCAGCCCTACACGAACTACTTACAATGAGCAGTTCTTC. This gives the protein CASSPTRTTYNEQFF.

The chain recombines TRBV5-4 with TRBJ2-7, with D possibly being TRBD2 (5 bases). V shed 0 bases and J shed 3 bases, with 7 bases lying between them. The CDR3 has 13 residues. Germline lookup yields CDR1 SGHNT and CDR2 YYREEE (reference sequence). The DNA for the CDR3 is TGTGCCAGCAGCTTGGACAGCGGCTACGAGCAGTACTTC. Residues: CASSLDSGYEQYF.

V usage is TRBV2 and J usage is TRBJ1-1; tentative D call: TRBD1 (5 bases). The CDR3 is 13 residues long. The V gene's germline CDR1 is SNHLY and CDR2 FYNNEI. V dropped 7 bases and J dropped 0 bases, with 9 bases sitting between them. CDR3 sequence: CASILTVNTEAFF. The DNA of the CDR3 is TGTGCCAGCATTCTGACAGTGAACACTGAAGCTTTCTTT.

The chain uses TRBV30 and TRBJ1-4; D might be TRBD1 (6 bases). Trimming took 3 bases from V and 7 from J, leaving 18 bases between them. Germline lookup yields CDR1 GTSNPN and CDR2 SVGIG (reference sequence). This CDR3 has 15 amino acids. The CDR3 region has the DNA TGTGCCTGGAGCCCCCCGGGGGGGCGAGGTGAAAAACTGTTTTTT. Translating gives CAWSPPGGRGEKLFF.

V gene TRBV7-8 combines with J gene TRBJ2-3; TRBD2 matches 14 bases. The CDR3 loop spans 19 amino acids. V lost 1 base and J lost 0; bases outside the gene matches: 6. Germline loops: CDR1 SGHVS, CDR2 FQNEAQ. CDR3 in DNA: TGTGCCAGCAGCTTAGGTCGGACTAGCGGGGGGCGTAGCACAGATACGCAGTATTTT. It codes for CASSLGRTSGGRSTDTQYF.

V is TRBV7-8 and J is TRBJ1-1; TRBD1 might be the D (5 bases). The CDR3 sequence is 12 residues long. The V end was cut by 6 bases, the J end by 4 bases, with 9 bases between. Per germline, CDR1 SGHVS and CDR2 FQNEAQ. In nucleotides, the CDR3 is TGTGCCAGCAGACGCGGGGGCACTGAAGCTTTCTTT. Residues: CASRRGGTEAFF.

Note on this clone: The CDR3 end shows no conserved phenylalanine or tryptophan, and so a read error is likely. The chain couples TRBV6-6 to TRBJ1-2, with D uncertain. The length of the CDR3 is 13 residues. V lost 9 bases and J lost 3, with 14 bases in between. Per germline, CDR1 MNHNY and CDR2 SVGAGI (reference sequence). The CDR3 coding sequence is TGTGCCAGTTCCTTCGGGCAGGACTATGGCTACACCGTC. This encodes CASSFGQDYGYTV.

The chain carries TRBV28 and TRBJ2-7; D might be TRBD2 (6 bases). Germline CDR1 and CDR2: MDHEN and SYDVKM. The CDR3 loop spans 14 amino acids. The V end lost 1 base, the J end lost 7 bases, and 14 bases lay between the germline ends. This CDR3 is CASSLFLREKEQYF. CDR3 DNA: TGTGCCAGCAGTTTATTCCTACGGGAGAAAGAGCAGTACTTC.

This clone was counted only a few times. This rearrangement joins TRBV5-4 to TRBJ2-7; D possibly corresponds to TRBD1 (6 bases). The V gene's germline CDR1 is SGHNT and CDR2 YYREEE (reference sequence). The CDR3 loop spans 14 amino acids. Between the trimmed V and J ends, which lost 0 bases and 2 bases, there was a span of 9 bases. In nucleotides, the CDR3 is TGTGCCAGCAGCTTGGGGGACAAGACCTACGAGCAGTACTTC. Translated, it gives CASSLGDKTYEQYF.

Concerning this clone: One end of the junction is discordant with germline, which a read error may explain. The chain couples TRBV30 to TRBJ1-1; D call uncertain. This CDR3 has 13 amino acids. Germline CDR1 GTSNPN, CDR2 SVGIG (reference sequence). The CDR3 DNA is TGTGCCTGGAGCAATGGGGAGCGCGAGTCCGCCCTCTTT. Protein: CAWSNGERESALF.

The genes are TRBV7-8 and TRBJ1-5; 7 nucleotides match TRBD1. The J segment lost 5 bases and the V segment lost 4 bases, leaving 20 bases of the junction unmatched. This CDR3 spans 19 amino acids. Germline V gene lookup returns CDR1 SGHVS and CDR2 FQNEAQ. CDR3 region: CASSSKRLSGSTGDQPQHF. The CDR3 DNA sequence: TGTGCCAGCAGCTCGAAAAGGTTATCGGGAAGTACAGGGGATCAGCCCCAGCATTTT.